This T cell receptor (beta chain) appears in the sequencing data of a study of cytomegalovirus exposure and HLA in healthy donors. This clone was recorded a few times. Both 60 Vbeta primers and 13 Jbeta primers went into the PCR. Generated by immunoSEQ multiplex PCR, the TCRdb table keeps only in-frame clones and is missing some. Here the sample spans some 98,000 clones, around 68% being singletons. Healthy bone marrow donors supplied every sample. The sequence came from a man aged 50 to 60 in good health and CMV-seronegative. Material: PBMCs.

The CDR3 reads CASSLGGQASPSYGYTF. DNA for the CDR3: TGTGCCAGCAGCTTGGGGGGACAGGCCAGTCCTAGCTATGGCTACACCTTC. The genes are TRBV5-6 and TRBJ1-2; 8 bases are a match to TRBD1. Germline trimming cut 0 bases from V and 4 bases from J; bases unmatched to any gene: 11. Germline values: CDR1 SGHDT, CDR2 YYEEEE. CDR3 length equals 17 residues. Full variable domain (outside the CDR3, taken from reference TRBV5-6 and TRBJ1-2): DAGVTQSPTHLIKTRGQQVTLRCSPKSGHDTVSWYQQALGQGPQFIFQYYEEEERQRGNFPDRFSGHQFPNYSSELNVNALLLGDSALYLCASSLGGQASPSYGYTFGSGTRLTVV.